This entry lists 31 T cell receptor beta chains sequenced from one sample in a study of blood T cell repertoires in COVID-19. The assay was immunoSEQ multiplex PCR, and TCRdb's table has in-frame clones only and misses some. The top ten clones hold 0.75% to 1% of a sample with over 200,000 clones, 80% to 95% of them seen once. The sequencing input was peripheral blood. These receptors were obtained from a man between 60 and 75 years old with COVID-19, enrolled during active disease.

The chain is built from TRBV4-1 and TRBJ2-1; D may be TRBD2 (6 bases). V was pared by 0 bases and J by 8 bases, with 20 bases between. The CDR3 has 17 amino acids. Germline CDR1 MGHRA, CDR2 YSYEKL. The CDR3 protein is CASSQDPPRGEGHEQFF. CDR3 sequence (DNA): TGCGCCAGCAGCCAAGATCCGCCGCGGGGCGAAGGCCATGAGCAGTTCTTC.

This clone was recorded once. V is TRBV24-1 and J is TRBJ2-1, with D unresolved. The CDR3 runs 16 residues. Trimming cost V 3 bases and J 0 bases, with 11 bases left between them. Per germline, CDR1 KGHDR and CDR2 SFDVKD. CDR3 protein: CATSDNRMSSYNEQFF. The CDR3 DNA follows: TGTGCCACCAGTGATAACCGAATGAGCTCCTACAATGAGCAGTTCTTC.

The gene calls are TRBV6-5 and TRBJ2-1, with D possibly matching TRBD2 (6 bases). V was clipped by 11 bases and J by 8 bases, with 22 bases between them. The CDR3 has 14 residues. Germline CDR1 reads MNHEY; CDR2 reads SVGAGI. The CDR3 is CAGQRVGLGDEQFF. The CDR3 nucleotides are TGTGCCGGCCAACGGGTGGGACTGGGCGATGAGCAGTTCTTC.

This clone has only one observation. The V and J genes are TRBV19 and TRBJ1-1; TRBD1 matches at 7 bases. Germline trimming cut 3 bases from V and 6 bases from J; bases unmatched to any gene: 7. Per the germline V gene, CDR1 is LNHDA and CDR2 is SQIVND (reference sequence). This CDR3 region has 14 residues. Written as DNA, the CDR3 is TGTGCCAGTAGTATCCGACAGGGTAGGGCTGAAGCTTTCTTT. Translation gives CASSIRQGRAEAFF.

The chain couples TRBV10-3 to TRBJ1-2; a possible D gene is TRBD1 (5 bases). The V end lost 0 bases, the J end lost 8 bases, and 16 bases lay between the germline ends. This CDR3 comprises 15 residues. Germline V gene data show CDR1 as ENHRY and CDR2 as SYGVKD. Here the CDR3 DNA reads TGTGCCATCAGTGAGTCTGGGGCGCCAGCCTCGGGCTACACCTTC. This encodes CAISESGAPASGYTF.

The genes are TRBV18 and TRBJ2-5; TRBD2 might be the D (6 bases). Germline V gene sequence: CDR1 KGHSH, CDR2 LQKENI. V was pared by 6 bases and J by 5 bases, with 13 bases between. This CDR3 is built from 13 residues. The CDR3 here is CASSAGFRETQYF. The CDR3 DNA reads TGTGCCAGCTCCGCGGGGTTTCGGGAGACCCAGTACTTC. The full variable domain, rest sourced from reference TRBV18 and TRBJ2-5, is NAGVMQNPRHLVRRRGQEARLRCSPMKGHSHVYWYRQLPEEGLKFMVYLQKENIIDESGMPKERFSAEFPKEGPSILRIQQVVRGDSAAYFCASSAGFRETQYFGPGTRLLVL.

This sequence joins TRBV5-1 and TRBJ1-4, with 8 positions matching TRBD1. Losses at the gene ends were 4 bases for V and 7 bases for J; bases not matched to a gene: 12. Germline CDR1 and CDR2: SGHRS and YFSETQ. The length of the CDR3 is 16 residues. The CDR3 region has the DNA TGCGCCAGCAGCCGCACGACAGGGGTGGGGGGTGAAAAACTGTTTTTT. This codes for CASSRTTGVGGEKLFF.

J is TRBJ2-2 and V is TRBV11-2; D remains unclear. Between the trimmed V and J ends, which lost 7 bases and 6 bases, there was a span of 12 bases. Germline V gene lookup returns CDR1 SGHAT and CDR2 FQNNGV. This CDR3 has 13 amino acids. The CDR3 protein is CASTQSGAGELFF. The CDR3, as DNA: TGTGCCAGCACCCAATCGGGTGCCGGGGAGCTGTTTTTT.

The J gene is TRBJ2-2, the V gene TRBV5-6; D gene ambiguous. The CDR3 spans 14 residues. In germline, CDR1 is SGHDT, CDR2 YYEEEE. Trimming shortened V by 0 bases and J by 2 bases, and 5 bases separated the two germline ends. CDR3 loop: CASSLASNTGELFF. For the CDR3, the DNA is TGTGCCAGCAGCTTGGCCTCCAACACCGGGGAGCTGTTTTTT.

The chain uses TRBV4-1 and TRBJ1-5, with 7 bases aligning to TRBD1. Germline lookup yields CDR1 MGHRA and CDR2 YSYEKL. The CDR3 has 15 residues. J was trimmed by 6 bases and V by 0 bases; bases with no gene match: 5. The chain's CDR3 is CASSQDGGGGQPQHF. CDR3 sequence (DNA): TGCGCCAGCAGCCAAGACGGAGGGGGCGGTCAGCCCCAGCATTTT.

V and J are TRBV3-1 (or the pseudogene TRBV3-2) and TRBJ1-1; 7 nucleotides line up with TRBD1. Unmatched junction bases numbered 16, after V lost 7 bases and J lost 8 bases. CDR1 and CDR2 from the germline V gene are LGHDT and YNNKEL (reference sequence). This CDR3 contains 15 residues. In DNA form, the CDR3 reads TGTGCCAGCATCCGCTTAAGACAGGGTGGCTGGGAAGCTTTCTTT. It encodes CASIRLRQGGWEAFF.

The rearrangement links TRBV24-1 to TRBJ2-7; 11 nucleotides match TRBD2. Trimming removed 9 bases from V and 3 bases from J; junction bases left unmatched: 15. The CDR3 extends over 17 amino acids. Per the germline V gene, CDR1 is KGHDR and CDR2 is SFDVKD. CDR3 amino acids: CATGIAGGPSLDYEQYF. DNA of the CDR3: TGTGCCACCGGGATAGCGGGAGGGCCGTCCTTAGACTACGAGCAGTACTTC.

A word on this clone: Other nucleotide sequences from this sample produce the same CDR3. The V and J genes are TRBV3-1 (or the pseudogene TRBV3-2) and TRBJ1-5, with 7 bases fitting TRBD1. CDR1 and CDR2 (germline): LGHDT, YNNKEL (reference sequence). The CDR3 consists of 14 residues. With V trimmed by 6 bases and J by 4 bases, 6 bases remained unmatched. The DNA of the CDR3 is TGTGCCAGCAGTCAGACAGGGTTGAATCAGCCCCAGCATTTT. Its protein product is CASSQTGLNQPQHF.

The chain employs TRBV6-2 or TRBV6-3 and TRBJ1-5; D is possibly TRBD1 (6 bases). Germline CDR1 reads MNHEY; CDR2 reads SVGEGT. The CDR3 consists of 15 residues. Trimming left V 5 bases short and J 1 base short, with 12 bases between. CDR3 nucleotides: TGTGCCAGCAGTCGAAACAGGGCGAGCAATCAGCCCCAGCATTTT. It translates to CASSRNRASNQPQHF.

The V and J genes are TRBV12-3 or TRBV12-4 and TRBJ2-2, with a possible D match to TRBD2 (5 bases). V was trimmed by 5 bases and J by 11 bases, leaving 12 bases between them. This CDR3 contains 12 residues. The DNA of the CDR3 is TGTGCCAGCAGTCGACCCGGAGGCGAGCTGTTTTTT. Residues: CASSRPGGELFF.

This clone was seen a handful of times. The genes are TRBV11-1 and TRBJ2-2; possibly TRBD1 for D (5 bases). The CDR3 contains 16 residues. CDR1 is SGHAT, CDR2 FQDESV, per germline (reference sequence). Trimming took 7 bases from V and 6 from J, leaving 21 bases between them. For the CDR3, the DNA is TGTGCCAGCACGAAGGGTCCGCGGAAGGGGTCCGGGGAGCTGTTTTTT. It encodes CASTKGPRKGSGELFF. Full variable domain (rest looked up from reference TRBV11-1 and TRBJ2-2): EAEVAQSPRYKITEKSQAVAFWCDPISGHATLYWYRQILGQGPELLVQFQDESVVDDSQLPKDRFSAERLKGVDSTLKIQPAELGDSAMYLCASTKGPRKGSGELFFGEGSRLTVL.

The chain employs TRBV5-1 and TRBJ1-6; 7 bases map to TRBD1. The germline CDR1 and CDR2 sequences are SGHRS and YFSETQ. CDR3 length equals 16 residues. V trimming: 0 bases; J trimming: 5 bases; junction bases outside the gene matches: 5. CDR3 sequence (DNA): TGCGCCAGCAGCTTGGGACAGGGAAGGGATAATTCACCCCTCCACTTT. Its translation is CASSLGQGRDNSPLHF.

This chain links TRBV19 with TRBJ2-7, with D unresolved. Germline V CDR1 and CDR2: LNHDA, SQIVND (reference sequence). This CDR3 contains 14 residues. The germline V and J ends were trimmed by 8 bases and 0 bases, with 14 bases remaining between them. Written as DNA, the CDR3 is TGTGCCAGTTCCCCTATGTCAAGCTCCTACGAGCAGTACTTC. Its translation: CASSPMSSSYEQYF. The entire variable domain, with the rest obtained from reference TRBV19 and TRBJ2-7, is as follows: DGGITQSPKYLFRKEGQNVTLSCEQNLNHDAMYWYRQDPGQGLRLIYYSQIVNDFQKGDIAEGYSVSREKKESFPLTVTSAQKNPTAFYLCASSPMSSSYEQYFGPGTRLTVT.

The CDR3 nucleotides read TGTGCCAGCAGCGTCACTAGCGGCCAAAACACCGGGGAGCTGTTTTTT. This encodes CASSVTSGQNTGELFF. The chain uses TRBV9 and TRBJ2-2, with 8 bases matching TRBD2. The germline CDR1 and CDR2 sequences are SGDLS and YYNGEE. The J segment lost 2 bases and the V segment lost 2 bases, leaving 5 bases of the junction unmatched. This CDR3 is 16 amino acids long.

This clone has just one count. The chain carries TRBV18 and TRBJ1-1; D perhaps matches TRBD1 (5 bases). CDR1 and CDR2 from the germline V gene are KGHSH and LQKENI. V was trimmed by 2 bases and J by 2 bases, leaving 9 bases between them. The CDR3 consists of 14 residues. The CDR3 nucleotides are TGTGCCAGCTCACCAATACAGGAAAACACTGAAGCTTTCTTT. It specifies CASSPIQENTEAFF. Full variable domain (remainder filled in from reference TRBV18 and TRBJ1-1): NAGVMQNPRHLVRRRGQEARLRCSPMKGHSHVYWYRQLPEEGLKFMVYLQKENIIDESGMPKERFSAEFPKEGPSILRIQQVVRGDSAAYFCASSPIQENTEAFFGQGTRLTVV.

The J gene is TRBJ2-7, the V gene TRBV10-2, with a possible D match to TRBD2 (6 bases). The CDR3 runs 13 residues. V was pared by 7 bases and J by 1 base, with 11 bases between. Germline lookup yields CDR1 WSHSY and CDR2 SAAADI. CDR3 bases: TGCGCCAGCAAGGAGGGGCCTTCCTACGAGCAGTACTTC. Protein: CASKEGPSYEQYF.

The genes are TRBV5-4 and TRBJ1-4; D possibly corresponds to TRBD1 (5 bases). Germline V gene sequence: CDR1 SGHNT, CDR2 YYREEE (reference sequence). The CDR3 loop spans 15 amino acids. V gave up 4 bases and J gave up 8 bases, with 18 bases separating them. The CDR3 bases are TGTGCCAGCAGCCCGGGGGGGGTTATGGAAGAAAAACTGTTTTTT. Protein product: CASSPGGVMEEKLFF.

The chain couples TRBV29-1 to TRBJ2-7, with 10 bases identical to TRBD2. After removal of 6 bases from V and 3 bases from J, the junction contained 2 bases not matched to a gene. The CDR3 has 12 amino acids. CDR1 and CDR2 (germline): SQVTM, ANQGSEA. The CDR3 spells CSVWTSGYEQYF. The CDR3 region has the DNA TGCAGCGTCTGGACTAGCGGCTACGAGCAGTACTTC.

Only a few counts were recorded for this clone. The J gene is TRBJ1-5, the V gene TRBV19; 7 bases are a match to TRBD1. Trimming cost V 7 bases and J 5 bases; bases outside gene matches: 11. Looked up from germline, CDR1 is LNHDA and CDR2 is SQIVND (reference sequence). This CDR3 comprises 15 residues. The CDR3 coding sequence is TGTGCCAGTAATCCACGAGGGGGCTTCGATCAGCCCCAGCATTTT. Its protein is CASNPRGGFDQPQHF. The full variable domain, in which reference TRBV19 and TRBJ1-5 provide the parts outside the CDR3, is DGGITQSPKYLFRKEGQNVTLSCEQNLNHDAMYWYRQDPGQGLRLIYYSQIVNDFQKGDIAEGYSVSREKKESFPLTVTSAQKNPTAFYLCASNPRGGFDQPQHFGDGTRLSIL.

The J gene is TRBJ2-3, the V gene TRBV5-8; D may be TRBD2 (7 bases). The CDR3 covers 15 residues. The germline gives CDR1 SGHTS, CDR2 YDEGEE. The V and J ends lost 2 bases and 5 bases respectively, with 15 bases between them. CDR3 residues: CASSFGRTDQDTQYF. The CDR3 nucleotides read TGTGCCAGCAGCTTCGGGAGGACAGATCAAGATACGCAGTATTTT.

The chain links TRBV19 to TRBJ1-2; D not resolved. Germline loops: CDR1 LNHDA, CDR2 SQIVND (reference sequence). The CDR3 has 13 residues. The V gene lost 2 bases and the J gene lost 4 bases, with 8 bases spanning the gap. The CDR3 spells CASSISGSYGYTF. In DNA form, the CDR3 reads TGTGCCAGTAGTATATCGGGTTCCTATGGCTACACCTTC.

The CDR3 here is CASSGGLGSAGANVLTF. The CDR3 DNA follows: TGTGCCAGCAGTGGGGGGCTCGGGTCGGCTGGGGCCAACGTCCTGACTTTC. This chain links TRBV6-1 with TRBJ2-6, with D perhaps matching TRBD1 (6 bases). The CDR3 extends over 17 amino acids. The germline gives CDR1 MNHNS, CDR2 SASEGT. With 4 bases removed from V and 2 bases from J, the gap between germline ends came to 15 bases.

This rearrangement joins TRBV2 to TRBJ2-2; 7 bases are a match to TRBD1. CDR3 length: 14 amino acids. V trimming: 8 bases; J trimming: 4 bases; junction bases outside the gene matches: 7. Germline CDR1 reads SNHLY; CDR2 reads FYNNEI. The CDR3 nucleotides read TGTGCCAGCTTGGGACAGCTTTCCACCGGGGAGCTGTTTTTT. This gives the protein CASLGQLSTGELFF.

V gene TRBV5-1 combines with J gene TRBJ1-2, with D possibly matching TRBD1 (5 bases). Germline-derived CDR1 and CDR2 are SGHRS and YFSETQ. The V end was cut by 4 bases, the J end by 2 bases, with 24 bases between. The CDR3 consists of 18 residues. The CDR3 loop is CASSPVTVPGHINYGYTF. The CDR3 nucleotides read TGCGCCAGCAGCCCCGTGACAGTACCCGGGCATATCAACTATGGCTACACCTTC. The full variable domain, in which reference TRBV5-1 and TRBJ1-2 provide the parts outside the CDR3, is KAGVTQTPRYLIKTRGQQVTLSCSPISGHRSVSWYQQTPGQGLQFLFEYFSETQRNKGNFPGRFSGRQFSNSRSEMNVSTLELGDSALYLCASSPVTVPGHINYGYTFGSGTRLTVV.

V usage is TRBV3-1 (or the pseudogene TRBV3-2) and J usage is TRBJ2-2; D might be TRBD1 (5 bases). Germline values: CDR1 LGHDT, CDR2 YNNKEL (reference sequence). This CDR3 contains 15 residues. The V end lost 4 bases, the J end lost 3 bases, and 12 bases lay between the germline ends. The CDR3 DNA sequence: TGTGCCAGCAGCCCTGCAGGGTCGGACACCGGGGAGCTGTTTTTT. This encodes CASSPAGSDTGELFF.

V gene TRBV7-9 combines with J gene TRBJ2-1; D unresolved. Per germline, CDR1 SEHNR and CDR2 FQNEAQ (reference sequence). V was cut by 2 bases and J by 5 bases, with 16 bases left in between. CDR3 length: 16 residues. The CDR3 loop reads CASSLFPRTINNEQFF. As DNA, the CDR3 is TGTGCCAGCAGCTTATTTCCGCGCACTATCAACAATGAGCAGTTCTTC.